Below are 29 T cell receptor beta chains sequenced from a single sample in a study of CD8+ T cells in alopecia areata (dated by TCRdb to the late 2010s). Libraries were built with the immunoSEQ multiplex PCR assay. RNA was extracted from all samples and reverse transcribed into cDNA as template for TCR sequencing. TCRdb limited this immuneACCESS table to in-frame rearrangements with V and J called. A share of clones is missing; checked studies link under half to unresolved V genes, and the rest is unexplained. In this sample the table shows some 130,000 clones, about 50% of which occur a single time. Of the sample, about 0.5% falls within the top ten clones. This specimen's time point label, per the study, means: around 4 weeks on oral tofacitinib. Interpreted using the paper, the treatment or condition label stands for: oral pan-JAK inhibitor, 5-10 mg twice daily. The source material was CD4+ T cells sorted from blood, sampled at week 4, from a patient treated with tofacitinib. These receptors originate from a human donor with alopecia areata.

This clone turned up a few times. The chain uses TRBV6-1 and TRBJ1-1, with D possibly TRBD1 on 6 matching bases. Trimming stripped 10 bases from V and 4 bases from J, with 16 bases between. CDR3 length: 13 amino acids. Per the germline V gene, CDR1 is MNHNS and CDR2 is SASEGT. For the CDR3, the DNA is TGTGCCATCTGGCGGGGGGGCGGCACTGAAGCTTTCTTT. It yields the protein CAIWRGGGTEAFF.

The rearrangement uses TRBV28 and TRBJ2-3, with 14 positions matching TRBD2. Germline V gene sequence: CDR1 MDHEN, CDR2 SYDVKM. The J segment lost 1 base and the V segment lost 5 bases, leaving 5 bases of the junction unmatched. The CDR3 consists of 17 residues. The CDR3 nucleotides read TGTGCCAGCAGTCCGGGACTAGCGGGAGATGGCACAGATACGCAGTATTTT. Encoded protein: CASSPGLAGDGTDTQYF.

Comments on this clone: The same CDR3 also results from other DNA sequences found in this sample. This chain links TRBV30 with TRBJ2-7; 12 nucleotides match TRBD2. This CDR3 is 14 amino acids long. The junction had 0 bases not matched to a gene; V was cut back by 3 bases and J by 0 bases. The germline V gene has CDR1 GTSNPN and CDR2 SVGIG (reference sequence). The CDR3 region is CAWRTSGSSYEQYF. Written as DNA, the CDR3 is TGTGCCTGGAGGACTAGCGGGAGCTCCTACGAGCAGTACTTC.

A few counts support this clone. The chain joins TRBV18 to TRBJ2-3; D gene ambiguous. With 3 bases removed from V and 7 bases from J, the gap between germline ends came to 8 bases. From germline, CDR1 is KGHSH and CDR2 LQKENI. This CDR3 region has 12 residues. Here the CDR3 DNA reads TGTGCCAGCTCACCGGCCGAGAATACGCAGTATTTT. Translation: CASSPAENTQYF.

This chain joins TRBV30 and TRBJ1-2, with D possibly being TRBD1 (5 bases). The V end lost 7 bases, the J end lost 2 bases, and 8 bases lay between the germline ends. The CDR3 length is 11 residues. CDR1 and CDR2 (germline): GTSNPN, SVGIG (reference sequence). CDR3 residues: CAFRENYGYTF. The CDR3 DNA is TGTGCCTTCAGGGAGAACTATGGCTACACCTTC.

The chain links TRBV30 to TRBJ2-7; TRBD2 aligns across 11 bases. V was pared by 2 bases and J by 4 bases, with 4 bases of the junction left unmatched. This CDR3 contains 14 residues. Per the germline V gene, CDR1 is GTSNPN and CDR2 is SVGIG (reference sequence). CDR3 bases: TGTGCCTGGAGTCCGGGACTAGCGGTTTACGAGCAGTACTTC. The encoded protein is CAWSPGLAVYEQYF.

The chain joins TRBV30 to TRBJ2-3, with no clear D. V lost 5 bases, J lost 3 bases, and 6 bases lay in between. Germline V lookup: CDR1 GTSNPN, CDR2 SVGIG (reference sequence). The CDR3 runs to 11 residues. CDR3 region: CAWYSTDTQYF. The CDR3 DNA reads TGTGCCTGGTACAGTACAGATACGCAGTATTTT.

V usage is TRBV7-3 and J usage is TRBJ2-7; D is uncertain. The germline V and J ends were trimmed by 4 bases and 0 bases, with 4 bases remaining between them. Germline lookup yields CDR1 SGHTA and CDR2 FQGTGA. The CDR3 sequence is 12 residues long. CDR3 in amino acids: CASSSSSYEQYF. Written as DNA, the CDR3 is TGTGCCAGCAGCTCCAGCTCCTACGAGCAGTACTTC.

This chain uses TRBV6-6 with TRBJ1-4; D is undetermined. The germline V gene encodes CDR1 MNHNY and CDR2 SVGAGI (reference sequence). This CDR3 spans 14 amino acids. Deletions cut 7 bases from V and 5 bases from J, with 14 bases between. The CDR3, as DNA: TGTGCCAGCACCTCCGGGTCTCAGAATGAAAAACTGTTTTTT. Residues: CASTSGSQNEKLFF.

This clone was seen a handful of times. J is TRBJ2-7 and V is TRBV29-1; maybe TRBD1 (5 bases). The germline gives CDR1 SQVTM, CDR2 ANQGSEA. The CDR3 covers 12 residues. Between the trimmed V and J ends, which lost 7 bases and 2 bases, there was a span of 12 bases. The CDR3 DNA is TGCAGCGCCGTCCAGGGTCCCTACGAGCAGTACTTC. Amino acid sequence: CSAVQGPYEQYF.

The chain uses TRBV5-1 and TRBJ2-3; 8 bases match TRBD1. The germline CDR1 and CDR2 sequences are SGHRS and YFSETQ. V trimming: 4 bases; J trimming: 2 bases; junction bases outside the gene matches: 3. The CDR3 is made up of 14 amino acids. DNA for the CDR3: TGCGCCAGCAGCGCGGGACAGGACACAGATACGCAGTATTTT. Translated: CASSAGQDTDTQYF.

The genes are TRBV2 and TRBJ2-1; 8 bases fit TRBD1. This CDR3 contains 13 residues. V was pared by 5 bases and J by 7 bases, with 4 bases of the junction left unmatched. Germline-derived CDR1 and CDR2 are SNHLY and FYNNEI. CDR3 in amino acids: CASSQDRANEQFF. CDR3 coding DNA: TGTGCCAGCAGTCAGGACAGGGCTAATGAGCAGTTCTTC.

The rearrangement joins TRBV25-1 to TRBJ2-7, with D maybe TRBD1 (6 bases). Trimming left V 3 bases short and J 2 bases short, with 20 bases between. The CDR3 is made up of 17 amino acids. Germline assignment: CDR1 MGHDK and CDR2 SYGVNS. This CDR3 is CASSDPRDTGSTYEQYF. CDR3 nucleotides: TGTGCCAGCAGTGACCCCCGGGACACAGGATCGACCTACGAGCAGTACTTC.

CDR3 bases: TGTGCCAGCTCACCGCAGGCCCAGGGGAATTCACCCCTCCACTTT. Translated, it gives CASSPQAQGNSPLHF. This chain uses TRBV18 with TRBJ1-6; D might be TRBD1 (6 bases). The CDR3 covers 15 residues. In germline, CDR1 is KGHSH, CDR2 LQKENI. Trimming shortened V by 3 bases and J by 7 bases, and 13 bases separated the two germline ends.

This clone was seen only once. The V gene is TRBV7-8, the J gene TRBJ1-5, with D maybe TRBD1 (6 bases). CDR3 length: 13 amino acids. Per germline, CDR1 SGHVS and CDR2 FQNEAQ. Trimming took off 5 bases at V and 4 bases at J, with 9 bases between the two ends. Here the CDR3 reads CASSLTGNQPQHF. The DNA for the CDR3 is TGTGCCAGCAGCCTTACAGGGAATCAGCCCCAGCATTTT. Combining the CDR3 with reference TRBV7-8 and TRBJ1-5 gives the whole variable domain GAGVSQSPRYKVAKRGQDVALRCDPISGHVSLFWYQQALGQGPEFLTYFQNEAQLDKSGLPSDRFFAERPEGSVSTLKIQRTQQEDSAVYLCASSLTGNQPQHFGDGTRLSIL.

The chain carries TRBV7-8 and TRBJ1-5; possible D gene TRBD1, 6 bases. The CDR3 spans 16 residues. Trimming removed 1 base at V and 1 base at J, with 11 bases between. Germline V gene sequence: CDR1 SGHVS, CDR2 FQNEAQ. CDR3 sequence reads: CASSLGGAGSNQPQHF. As DNA, the CDR3 is TGTGCCAGCAGCTTAGGGGGGGCAGGGAGCAATCAGCCCCAGCATTTT.

V usage is TRBV2 and J usage is TRBJ2-2, with D maybe TRBD1 (6 bases). The V end was cut by 8 bases, the J end by 4 bases, with 14 bases between. CDR3 length: 14 residues. Germline assignment: CDR1 SNHLY and CDR2 FYNNEI. The CDR3 reads CASGKGQSTGELFF. For the CDR3, the DNA is TGTGCCAGCGGGAAGGGACAAAGCACCGGGGAGCTGTTTTTT.

This chain links TRBV25-1 with TRBJ2-1, with 14 nucleotides matching TRBD2. From germline, CDR1 is MGHDK and CDR2 SYGVNS. The CDR3 has 15 residues. J lost 7 bases, V lost 4 bases, and 3 bases had no gene match. CDR3 region: CASSGLAGGSNEQFF. In DNA, the CDR3 is TGTGCCAGCAGTGGACTAGCGGGAGGGTCAAATGAGCAGTTCTTC.

This sequence joins TRBV15 and TRBJ2-3; D gene uncertain. The CDR3 length is 12 residues. Germline CDR1 reads LNHNV; CDR2 reads YYDKDF (reference sequence). The V end was cut by 0 bases, the J end by 10 bases, with 8 bases between. The DNA of the CDR3 is TGTGCCACCAGCAGAGACTCCATTCCGCAGTATTTT. Protein product: CATSRDSIPQYF.

This clone appeared a few times. The genes are TRBV7-9 and TRBJ2-1; 7 bases agree with TRBD1. CDR3 length: 15 amino acids. CDR1 and CDR2 (germline): SEHNR, FQNEAQ (reference sequence). V lost 1 base, J lost 3 bases, and 3 bases stayed unmatched. This CDR3 reads CASSLGQGDYNEQFF. The DNA of the CDR3 is TGTGCCAGCAGCTTAGGACAGGGAGACTACAATGAGCAGTTCTTC.

This clone was counted many times. Other DNA sequences of this sample code for an identical CDR3. The chain combines TRBV7-2 with TRBJ2-7; TRBD2 agrees at 14 bases. V was pared by 1 base and J by 2 bases, with 4 bases of the junction left unmatched. Germline values: CDR1 SGHTA, CDR2 FQGNSA. The CDR3 loop spans 17 amino acids. CDR3 nucleotides: TGTGCCAGCAGCTTAGTCGTGACTAGCGGGAGGGCCTACGAGCAGTACTTC. Amino acid sequence: CASSLVVTSGRAYEQYF.

This clone is a singleton in its sample. The chain is built from TRBV29-1 and TRBJ2-3; 10 bases match TRBD1. The germline gives CDR1 SQVTM, CDR2 ANQGSEA. CDR3 length: 15 amino acids. The J segment lost 6 bases and the V segment lost 6 bases, leaving 12 bases of the junction unmatched. The CDR3 sequence: CSVGDRGIARDTQYF. In DNA, the CDR3 is TGCAGCGTCGGGGACAGGGGAATTGCACGGGATACGCAGTATTTT.

This CDR3 reads CASGPTSTDTQYF. CDR3 sequence (DNA): TGTGCTAGTGGTCCGACTAGCACAGATACGCAGTATTTT. This chain joins TRBV12-5 and TRBJ2-3; D remains ambiguous. Trimming cost V 5 bases and J 0 bases, with 6 bases left between them. Per germline, CDR1 LGHNT and CDR2 FRNRAP. This CDR3 is 13 amino acids long.

The chain employs TRBV30 and TRBJ2-3, with TRBD2 matching 9 bases. Germline assignment: CDR1 GTSNPN and CDR2 SVGIG (reference sequence). V was clipped by 4 bases and J by 3 bases; unmatched bases: 5. CDR3 length: 14 residues. Written as DNA, the CDR3 is TGTGCCTGGAAGTTAGCGGGGGTGACAGATACGCAGTATTTT. Translating gives CAWKLAGVTDTQYF.

This clone was observed a few times. This chain joins TRBV2 and TRBJ2-3; a possible D gene is TRBD1 (5 bases). CDR1 is SNHLY, CDR2 FYNNEI, per germline. The CDR3 consists of 14 residues. V was pared by 1 base and J by 10 bases, with 15 bases between. CDR3 region: CASSEGQLRYAQYF. CDR3 sequence (DNA): TGTGCCAGCAGTGAAGGACAGTTGAGATACGCGCAGTATTTT.

The chain joins TRBV29-1 to TRBJ1-1; TRBD1 aligns across 7 bases. Germline V gene data show CDR1 as SQVTM and CDR2 as ANQGSEA. CDR3 size: 11 residues. With 7 bases clipped from V and 8 bases from J, the junction kept 7 bases outside the gene matches. This CDR3 reads CSARPGQEAFF. The CDR3 DNA reads as TGCAGCGCCAGACCGGGACAGGAAGCTTTCTTT.

This clone was seen a few times. The rearrangement uses TRBV29-1 and TRBJ2-7, with D maybe TRBD2 (6 bases). There are 12 residues in the CDR3. Between the trimmed V and J ends, which lost 2 bases and 9 bases, there was a span of 14 bases. Germline V gene sequence: CDR1 SQVTM, CDR2 ANQGSEA. DNA for the CDR3: TGCAGCGTTGAATACGGGGGAAGGGGGCAGTACTTC. Protein product: CSVEYGGRGQYF.

Comments on this clone: Other nucleotide sequences in the sample specify the same CDR3. The DNA of the CDR3 is TGTGCCAGCAGCTCCTCGTCCGCCTACGAGCAGTACTTC. Translation gives CASSSSSAYEQYF. J is TRBJ2-7 and V is TRBV5-5, with D unclear. The CDR3 loop spans 13 amino acids. The germline V and J ends were trimmed by 3 bases and 2 bases, with 9 bases remaining between them. The germline CDR1 and CDR2 sequences are SGHKS and YYEKEE (reference sequence).

The rearrangement links TRBV4-1 to TRBJ1-2, with D unclear. The CDR3 extends over 11 amino acids. Germline assignment: CDR1 MGHRA and CDR2 YSYEKL. V shed 0 bases and J shed 7 bases, with 3 bases lying between them. The CDR3 here is CASSQDSGYTF. The DNA of the CDR3 is TGCGCCAGCAGCCAAGATTCTGGCTACACCTTC.